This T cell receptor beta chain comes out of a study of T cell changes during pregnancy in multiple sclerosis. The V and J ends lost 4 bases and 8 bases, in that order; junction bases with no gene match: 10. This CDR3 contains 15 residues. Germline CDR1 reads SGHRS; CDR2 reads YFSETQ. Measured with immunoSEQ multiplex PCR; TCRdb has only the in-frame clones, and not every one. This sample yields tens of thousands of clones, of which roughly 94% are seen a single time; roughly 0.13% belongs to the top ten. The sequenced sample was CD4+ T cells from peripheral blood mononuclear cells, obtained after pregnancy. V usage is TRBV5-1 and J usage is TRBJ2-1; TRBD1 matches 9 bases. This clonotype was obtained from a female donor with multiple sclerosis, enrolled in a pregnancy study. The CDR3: CASSVDRGDSDEQFF. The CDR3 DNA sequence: TGCGCCAGCAGCGTGGACAGGGGAGATTCCGATGAGCAGTTCTTC.